The T cell receptor beta chain described here comes from a study of radiotherapy plus CTLA-4 blockade in lung cancer. Study observations and caveats: In blood, after radiotherapy plus ipilimumab, tumor-derived TCR clones expanded.

Looked up from germline, CDR1 is MNHEY and CDR2 is SVGAGI. The CDR3 consists of 15 residues. Trimming cost V 0 bases and J 6 bases, with 12 bases left between them. Sequencing was performed with immunoSEQ multiplex PCR; in TCRdb, only in-frame clones are kept and a portion is missing. The sample comprises 81,000 or so clones, about 84% of which are singletons, and 0.79% rests with the top ten. Turning to this clone: Its target is not known.

The sequencing used peripheral blood, collected from a patient treated with radiotherapy plus ipilimumab. The receptor comes from a human donor with non-small cell lung cancer who had stable disease on radiotherapy plus ipilimumab. This chain links TRBV6-5 with TRBJ2-1; D not certain. The CDR3 loop is CASSYSSGLANEQFF. In nucleotides, the CDR3 is TGTGCCAGCAGTTACTCGAGTGGGTTAGCCAATGAGCAGTTCTTC.